This TCR beta chain was recorded in a study of shared clonotypes between healthy human individuals. In the source study's methods: Filtering was not the same, since immunoSEQ gave junction-only sequences without quality scores. Repertoires were generated with immunoSEQ multiplex PCR, while TCRdb's copy carries only in-frame clones and drops some. V and J calls and clone size are those listed in that table; D and trimming were worked out from the DNA. This table holds over a million clones, roughly 95% found once. The CDR3 has 14 residues. The germline V gene has CDR1 MNHEY and CDR2 SMNVEV (reference sequence). Trimming took 10 bases from V and 2 from J, leaving 16 bases between them.

The chain couples TRBV27 to TRBJ2-3; TRBD2 might be the D (6 bases). Sequenced: naive CD4+ T cells sorted from blood. The subset: CD45RA+ positively selected. This TCR came from a man aged 25-45 years in good health. In DNA, the CDR3 is TGTGCCATACTACCGGGACTTCTCACAGATACGCAGTATTTT. Translation: CAILPGLLTDTQYF.